Listed here are 20 T cell receptor beta chains from one sample, sequenced in a study of blood T cell repertoires in COVID-19. Profiling relied on immunoSEQ multiplex PCR, and the TCRdb table lists in-frame clones only, not all of them. The sample carries 380,000 or so clones, about 88% recorded once. Sequencing input: peripheral blood. The receptors were gathered from an older woman with COVID-19, enrolled during active disease.

The CDR3 bases are TGTGCCAGCAGTTTACAACAGGTGGGGGAAAAACTGTTTTTT. Translated, it gives CASSLQQVGEKLFF. The chain joins TRBV28 to TRBJ1-4, with D possibly being TRBD1 (5 bases). The CDR3 totals 14 residues. Germline CDR1 MDHEN, CDR2 SYDVKM. Trimming took 2 bases from V and 8 from J, leaving 12 bases between them.

The rearrangement joins TRBV7-9 to TRBJ2-3, with TRBD1 identical over 9 bases. The CDR3 has 15 residues. Trimming cost V 4 bases and J 1 base; bases outside gene matches: 3. In germline, CDR1 is SEHNR, CDR2 FQNEAQ (reference sequence). The CDR3 spells CASSWRTGGTDTQYF. For the CDR3, the DNA is TGTGCCAGCAGCTGGAGGACAGGGGGCACAGATACGCAGTATTTT.

This chain uses TRBV30 with TRBJ2-7, with 7 bases that match TRBD1. V shed 3 bases and J 5 bases; nucleotides not matched to a gene: 7. Germline lookup yields CDR1 GTSNPN and CDR2 SVGIG (reference sequence). The CDR3 totals 13 residues. The CDR3 nucleotides read TGTGCCTGGAGCCCGGGACAGACGAACGAGCAGTACTTC. This codes for CAWSPGQTNEQYF.

The chain uses TRBV7-2 and TRBJ1-6; weak D call: TRBD1 (5 bases). The CDR3 has 13 residues. Germline values: CDR1 SGHTA, CDR2 FQGNSA. V gave up 4 bases and J gave up 6 bases, with 7 bases separating them. CDR3 loop: CASSSGGNSPLHF. In DNA, the CDR3 is TGTGCCAGCAGCTCCGGGGGTAATTCACCCCTCCACTTT.

The V gene is TRBV24-1, the J gene TRBJ2-1; 13 nucleotides line up with TRBD2. J was trimmed by 10 bases and V by 3 bases; bases with no gene match: 2. Per the germline V gene, CDR1 is KGHDR and CDR2 is SFDVKD. This CDR3 is built from 14 residues. This CDR3 reads CATSDGLAGVEQFF. Written as DNA, the CDR3 is TGTGCCACCAGTGATGGACTAGCGGGGGTAGAGCAGTTCTTC.

The V call is TRBV9, the J call TRBJ1-1; D not resolved. The CDR3 loop spans 13 amino acids. Trimming took off 4 bases at V and 8 bases at J, with 15 bases between the two ends. Germline V gene data show CDR1 as SGDLS and CDR2 as YYNGEE. The CDR3 nucleotides read TGTGCCAGCAGCCCCCTGGGTACAGACGAAGCTTTCTTT. Translating it yields CASSPLGTDEAFF.

This chain connects TRBV5-4 to TRBJ1-2, with unresolved D. From germline, CDR1 is SGHNT and CDR2 YYREEE (reference sequence). The CDR3 consists of 13 residues. V was shortened by 3 bases and J by 8 bases, with 14 bases between the two germline ends. The CDR3 protein is CASSSESAGGYTF. CDR3 in DNA: TGTGCCAGCAGCTCCGAGAGTGCGGGGGGCTACACCTTC.

This rearrangement joins TRBV19 to TRBJ1-6; TRBD1 matches at 7 bases. The junction had 4 bases not matched to a gene; V was cut back by 7 bases and J by 4 bases. CDR1 and CDR2 from the germline V gene are LNHDA and SQIVND (reference sequence). The CDR3 totals 14 residues. CDR3 nucleotides: TGTGCCAGTACCTCGGGACAGTATAATTCACCCCTCCACTTT. It specifies CASTSGQYNSPLHF.

The genes are TRBV19 and TRBJ1-4, with D maybe TRBD1 (6 bases). The CDR3 has 15 residues. Trimming took off 4 bases at V and 8 bases at J, with 17 bases between the two ends. Per the germline V gene, CDR1 is LNHDA and CDR2 is SQIVND (reference sequence). The CDR3 DNA reads TGTGCCAGTAGTAGATGGGGCAGGGGTGGCGAAAAACTGTTTTTT. Translated: CASSRWGRGGEKLFF.

The rearrangement links TRBV6-2 or TRBV6-3 to TRBJ2-7, with 7 bases identical to TRBD2. This CDR3 is 13 amino acids long. With 6 bases clipped from V and 3 bases from J, the junction kept 5 bases outside the gene matches. The germline V gene has CDR1 MNHEY and CDR2 SVGEGT. In nucleotides, the CDR3 is TGTGCCAGCAGCCAGACTAGCTACTACGAGCAGTACTTC. Encoded protein: CASSQTSYYEQYF.

The rearrangement links TRBV4-1 to TRBJ1-2, with D unresolved. V was shortened by 0 bases and J by 2 bases, with 7 bases between the two germline ends. The germline V gene has CDR1 MGHRA and CDR2 YSYEKL. The CDR3 is made up of 14 amino acids. CDR3 residues: CASSQDRWNYGYTF. The CDR3 region has the DNA TGCGCCAGCAGCCAAGATCGGTGGAACTATGGCTACACCTTC.

The J gene is TRBJ2-5, the V gene TRBV5-1, with D tentatively TRBD1 (6 bases). V shed 4 bases and J shed 0 bases, with 10 bases lying between them. Germline values: CDR1 SGHRS, CDR2 YFSETQ. The CDR3 is made up of 14 amino acids. CDR3 sequence: CASSGGQYQETQYF. The CDR3 nucleotides are TGCGCCAGCAGCGGGGGCCAGTACCAAGAGACCCAGTACTTC. Full variable domain (outside the CDR3, taken from reference TRBV5-1 and TRBJ2-5): KAGVTQTPRYLIKTRGQQVTLSCSPISGHRSVSWYQQTPGQGLQFLFEYFSETQRNKGNFPGRFSGRQFSNSRSEMNVSTLELGDSALYLCASSGGQYQETQYFGPGTRLLVL.

This clone was recorded once. The chain combines TRBV11-3 with TRBJ2-7, with 7 bases lining up with TRBD2. CDR3 length equals 16 residues. Germline values: CDR1 SGHNT, CDR2 YENEEA. J lost 4 bases, V lost 0 bases, and 9 bases had no gene match. The CDR3 DNA reads as TGTGCCAGCAGCTTAGAGGCCGGGGGGAGGTTTTACGAGCAGTACTTC. Its protein product is CASSLEAGGRFYEQYF. Together with reference TRBV11-3 and TRBJ2-7, the CDR3 gives the full variable domain: EAGVVQSPRYKIIEKKQPVAFWCNPISGHNTLYWYLQNLGQGPELLIRYENEEAVDDSQLPKDRFSAERLKGVDSTLKIQPAELGDSAVYLCASSLEAGGRFYEQYFGPGTRLTVT.

J is TRBJ1-4 and V is TRBV11-2; no definite D call. The CDR3 has 14 residues. CDR1 SGHAT and CDR2 FQNNGV come from the germline V gene. V shed 0 bases and J shed 3 bases, with 5 bases lying between them. CDR3 sequence reads: CASSLDSANEKLFF. In DNA form, the CDR3 reads TGTGCCAGCAGCTTAGATTCTGCTAATGAAAAACTGTTTTTT.

The chain joins TRBV3-1 (or the pseudogene TRBV3-2) to TRBJ2-6; D not certain. The V end lost 1 base, the J end lost 0 bases, and 10 bases lay between the germline ends. Germline V gene data show CDR1 as LGHDT and CDR2 as YNNKEL (reference sequence). CDR3 length equals 17 residues. This chain's CDR3 is CASSQGAGYSGANVLTF. CDR3 sequence (DNA): TGTGCCAGCAGCCAAGGAGCAGGCTACTCTGGGGCCAACGTCCTGACTTTC.

This chain joins TRBV6-2 or TRBV6-3 and TRBJ2-1, with D uncertain. The CDR3 is 13 residues long. Per the germline V gene, CDR1 is MNHEY and CDR2 is SVGEGT. Trimming shortened V by 3 bases and J by 9 bases, and 12 bases separated the two germline ends. CDR3 DNA: TGTGCCAGCAGTTATCCGGGTAAATTTGAGCAGTTCTTC. This encodes CASSYPGKFEQFF.

This chain uses TRBV7-9 with TRBJ2-7; 7 nucleotides agree with TRBD1. Germline trimming cut 6 bases from V and 3 bases from J; bases unmatched to any gene: 2. The CDR3 totals 12 residues. Germline V gives CDR1 SEHNR, CDR2 FQNEAQ (reference sequence). Here the CDR3 reads CASRGQSYEQYF. The CDR3 nucleotides read TGTGCCAGCAGGGGACAGAGCTACGAGCAGTACTTC.

This sequence joins TRBV19 and TRBJ2-7; the D gene is possibly TRBD2 (5 bases). Germline V CDR1 and CDR2: LNHDA, SQIVND (reference sequence). V lost 2 bases, J lost 4 bases, and 12 bases lay in between. This CDR3 spans 14 amino acids. The CDR3 loop reads CASSIPGIGYEQYF. The CDR3 DNA follows: TGTGCCAGTAGTATACCGGGGATCGGATACGAGCAGTACTTC.

In this sample, this clone turned up once. The V gene is TRBV9, the J gene TRBJ2-1; 14 bases map to TRBD2. V gave up 4 bases and J gave up 4 bases; unmatched junction bases: 7. The CDR3 has 17 residues. Germline CDR1 and CDR2: SGDLS and YYNGEE. The CDR3 here is CASSPGLAGAPYNEQFF. CDR3 sequence (DNA): TGTGCCAGCAGCCCGGGACTAGCGGGGGCCCCATACAATGAGCAGTTCTTC.

The V call is TRBV7-8, the J call TRBJ2-7; 10 bases map to TRBD2. This CDR3 spans 14 amino acids. V was pared by 3 bases and J by 6 bases, with 5 bases of the junction left unmatched. Per the germline V gene, CDR1 is SGHVS and CDR2 is FQNEAQ. CDR3 sequence reads: CASSLASGGTEQYF. The CDR3 DNA is TGTGCCAGCAGCTTGGCTAGCGGGGGAACCGAGCAGTACTTC.